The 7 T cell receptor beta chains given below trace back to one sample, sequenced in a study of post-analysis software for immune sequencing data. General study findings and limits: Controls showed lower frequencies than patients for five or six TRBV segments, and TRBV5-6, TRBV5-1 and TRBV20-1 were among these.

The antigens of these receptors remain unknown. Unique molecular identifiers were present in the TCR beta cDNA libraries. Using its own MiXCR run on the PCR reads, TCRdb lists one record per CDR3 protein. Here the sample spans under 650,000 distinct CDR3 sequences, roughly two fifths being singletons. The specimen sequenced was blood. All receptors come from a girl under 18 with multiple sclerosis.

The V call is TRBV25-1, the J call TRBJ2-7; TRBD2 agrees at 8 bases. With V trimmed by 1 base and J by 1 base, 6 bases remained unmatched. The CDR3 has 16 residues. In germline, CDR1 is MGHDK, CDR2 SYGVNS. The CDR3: CASSEWVGGASYEQYF. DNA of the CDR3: TGTGCCAGCAGTGAATGGGTCGGGGGGGCGTCCTACGAGCAGTACTTC.

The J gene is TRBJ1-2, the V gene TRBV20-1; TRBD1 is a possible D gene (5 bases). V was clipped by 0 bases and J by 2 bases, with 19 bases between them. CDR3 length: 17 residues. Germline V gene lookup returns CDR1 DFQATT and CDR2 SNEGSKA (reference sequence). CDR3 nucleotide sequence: TGCAGTGCTAGAGAAGCAGGTCTGAGGGGAAGCAACTATGGCTACACCTTC. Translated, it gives CSAREAGLRGSNYGYTF.

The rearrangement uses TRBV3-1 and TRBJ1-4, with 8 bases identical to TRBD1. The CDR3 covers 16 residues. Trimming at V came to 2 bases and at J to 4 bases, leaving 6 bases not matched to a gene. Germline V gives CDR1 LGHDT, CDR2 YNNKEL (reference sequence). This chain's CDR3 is CASSQRGTGGNEKLFF. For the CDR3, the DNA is TGTGCCAGCAGCCAACGCGGGACAGGCGGTAATGAAAAACTGTTTTTT.

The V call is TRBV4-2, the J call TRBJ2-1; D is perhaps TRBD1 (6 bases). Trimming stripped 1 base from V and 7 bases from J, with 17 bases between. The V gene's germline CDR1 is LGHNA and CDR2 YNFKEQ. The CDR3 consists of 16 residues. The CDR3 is CASSQGTVVRRNEQFF. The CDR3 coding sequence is TGTGCCAGCAGCCAAGGGACAGTGGTAAGGAGGAATGAGCAGTTCTTC.

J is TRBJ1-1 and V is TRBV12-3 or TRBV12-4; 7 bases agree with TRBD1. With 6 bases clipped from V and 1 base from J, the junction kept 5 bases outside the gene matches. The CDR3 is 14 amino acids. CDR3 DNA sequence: TGTGCCAGCAGGAGGGGGCAGGGGAACACTGAAGCTTTCTTT. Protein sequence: CASRRGQGNTEAFF.

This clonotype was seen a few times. The CDR3 reads CAWQGSSYEQYF. As DNA, the CDR3 is TGTGCCTGGCAGGGCAGCTCCTACGAGCAGTACTTC. The V gene is TRBV30, the J gene TRBJ2-7; tentatively, D is TRBD1 (5 bases). The germline V gene has CDR1 GTSNPN and CDR2 SVGIG (reference sequence). The CDR3 sequence is 12 residues long. V shed 5 bases and J shed 0 bases, with 8 bases lying between them. Full variable domain (outside the CDR3, taken from reference TRBV30 and TRBJ2-7): SQTIHQWPATLVQPVGSPLSLECTVEGTSNPNLYWYRQAAGRGLQLLFYSVGIGQISSEVPQNLSASRPQDRQFILSSKKLLLSDSGFYLCAWQGSSYEQYFGPGTRLTVT.

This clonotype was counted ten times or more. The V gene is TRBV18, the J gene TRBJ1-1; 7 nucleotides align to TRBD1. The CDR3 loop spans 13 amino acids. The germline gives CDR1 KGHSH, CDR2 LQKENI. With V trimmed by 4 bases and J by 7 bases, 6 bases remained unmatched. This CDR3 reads CASSLNRDSEAFF. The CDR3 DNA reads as TGTGCCAGCTCACTAAACCGGGACAGTGAAGCTTTCTTT.